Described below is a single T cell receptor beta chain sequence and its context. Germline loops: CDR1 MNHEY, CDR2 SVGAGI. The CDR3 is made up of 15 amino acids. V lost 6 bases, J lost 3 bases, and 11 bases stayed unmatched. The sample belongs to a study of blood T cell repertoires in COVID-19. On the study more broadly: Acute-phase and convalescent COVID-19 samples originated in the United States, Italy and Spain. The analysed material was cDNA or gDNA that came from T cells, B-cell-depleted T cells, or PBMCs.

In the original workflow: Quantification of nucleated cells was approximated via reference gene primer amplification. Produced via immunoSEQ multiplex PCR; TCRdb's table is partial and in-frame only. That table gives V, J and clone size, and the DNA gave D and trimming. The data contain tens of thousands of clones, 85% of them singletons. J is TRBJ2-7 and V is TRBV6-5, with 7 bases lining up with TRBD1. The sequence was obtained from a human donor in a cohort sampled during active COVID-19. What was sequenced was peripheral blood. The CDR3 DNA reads TGTGCCAGCAGACCGGAACAGGGGCCTTTCTACGAGCAGTACTTC. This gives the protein CASRPEQGPFYEQYF.